This TCR beta chain originates from a study of blood T cell repertoires in COVID-19. Turning to the study itself: T cells, B-cell-depleted T cells, or PBMCs supplied cDNA or gDNA.

Methods used by the authors: Amplification of reference gene primers was used by the study to estimate nucleated cell counts. Produced via immunoSEQ multiplex PCR; TCRdb's table is partial and in-frame only. The DNA gave D and trimming, while V, J and clone size come from that table. This sample has about 110,000 clones; over 80% occur once, and the top ten carry 15% to 20%. V gave up 0 bases and J gave up 6 bases, with 12 bases separating them. CDR1 SGHDN and CDR2 FVKESK come from the germline V gene. The CDR3 spans 15 residues. The source is a woman in her fifties or sixties with acute or convalescent COVID-19. The sequenced material came from peripheral blood. V gene TRBV14 combines with J gene TRBJ2-1, with D perhaps matching TRBD1 (6 bases). Here the CDR3 reads CASSQDRGWGNEQFF. The CDR3 coding sequence is TGTGCCAGCAGCCAAGATAGGGGGTGGGGCAATGAGCAGTTCTTC.